This T cell receptor (beta chain) was captured by sequencing in a study of T cells in Graves' hyperthyroidism and ophthalmopathy. Amplification of TCR beta CDR3 regions used RNA as the template. First-round RT-PCR targeting the TCR CDR3 was performed with the HTBI primer set. TCRdb called the multiplex PCR reads again in MiXCR, with one record for every CDR3 protein. The sample has more than 300,000 distinct CDR3 sequences; less than 20% are singletons. Findings and limits, study-wide: Most thyroid-expanded clonotypes above 0.001 were also found in blood.

After removal of 5 bases from V and 10 bases from J, the junction contained 11 bases not matched to a gene. This CDR3 contains 14 residues. Inclusion characteristics of ophthalmopathy patients comprised a Clinical Activity Score of at least 3, a NOSPECS grade of at least 4, and duration under 3 months. Each 10 ml fresh peripheral blood draw supplied the PBMCs. This clonotype was counted many times. Its antigen is not known. The chain couples TRBV12-3 or TRBV12-4 to TRBJ2-1, with 7 bases that match TRBD2. This receptor was identified in a man aged 18 to 30 with Graves' ophthalmopathy. The sequencing input was blood. Here the CDR3 reads CASSPRGWEGEQFF. CDR3 DNA sequence: TGTGCCAGCAGTCCTCGCGGGTGGGAGGGGGAGCAGTTCTTC.